The 8 T cell receptor beta chains below were found in one sample sequenced in a study of neurological immune-mediated disorders (dated by TCRdb to the late 2010s). The library relied on 5' RACE. The instrument given in TCRdb is Illumina HiSeq 2500. TCRdb reran the public reads through fastp at Q25 and MiXCR, keeping productive beta chains. Identical CDR3 protein sequences are pooled into one entry, listed with their most common genes and DNA. This sample lists over 20,000 distinct CDR3 sequences; less than 11% were detected once. The ten largest account for roughly 21% of the sample. The material sequenced was PBMCs. These receptors originate from a woman between 55 and 75 years old with HTLV-1-associated myelopathy (HAM/TSP).

This clonotype was seen repeatedly, ten times or more. V usage is TRBV12-3 or TRBV12-4 and J usage is TRBJ1-1; D remains ambiguous. This CDR3 contains 14 residues. V dropped 3 bases and J dropped 1 base, with 9 bases sitting between them. CDR3 loop: CASSFPGGNTEAFF. Here the CDR3 DNA reads TGTGCCAGCAGTTTCCCGGGTGGGAACACTGAAGCTTTCTTT.

This clonotype was seen at least ten times. The chain couples TRBV20-1 to TRBJ2-2; 8 bases line up with TRBD2. Germline values: CDR1 DFQATT, CDR2 SNEGSKA (reference sequence). The CDR3 is 16 amino acids. The trim removed 2 bases at V and 4 bases at J, leaving 9 bases unmatched. Here the CDR3 DNA reads TGCAGTGCTAGACCGGGGCGGGGGGTCGTCACCGGGGAGCTGTTTTTT. It specifies CSARPGRGVVTGELFF.

This clonotype was seen at least ten times. The rearrangement uses TRBV7-6 and TRBJ2-7, with 8 bases identical to TRBD1. The CDR3 extends over 14 amino acids. Germline CDR1 reads SGHVS; CDR2 reads FNYEAQ. The junction had 3 bases not matched to a gene; V was cut back by 2 bases and J by 3 bases. The DNA of the CDR3 is TGTGCCAGCAGCTTACAGGGGGCGAGCTACGAGCAGTACTTC. Residues: CASSLQGASYEQYF.

This clonotype came up many times. The CDR3: CASSYGQLTNYGYTF. The CDR3 DNA sequence: TGTGCCAGCAGTTACGGCCAGCTCACTAACTATGGCTACACCTTC. The chain joins TRBV6-5 to TRBJ1-2; no clear D gene. CDR1 is MNHEY and CDR2 is SVGAGI in the germline V gene. V was shortened by 2 bases and J by 0 bases, with 10 bases between the two germline ends. The CDR3 spans 15 residues.

V is TRBV28 and J is TRBJ1-1; 7 bases map to TRBD1. The CDR3 has 11 amino acids. The ends lost 10 bases at V and 6 bases at J; junction bases unmatched: 5. Germline lookup yields CDR1 MDHEN and CDR2 SYDVKM. CDR3 DNA: TGTGCCACCAGGGGGGGGGCTGAAGCTTTCTTT. The encoded protein is CATRGGAEAFF.

In this sample, this clonotype turned up many times. The chain recombines TRBV20-1 with TRBJ2-1, with 7 bases matching TRBD1. The CDR3 is 15 residues long. V trimming: 6 bases; J trimming: 9 bases; junction bases outside the gene matches: 17. Germline assignment: CDR1 DFQATT and CDR2 SNEGSKA (reference sequence). CDR3 in amino acids: CSAKPVGQVRGEQFF. CDR3 DNA sequence: TGCAGTGCCAAACCCGTCGGACAGGTCCGGGGTGAGCAGTTCTTC.

The table lists this clonotype with many counts. V is TRBV30 and J is TRBJ1-5; 7 positions match TRBD1. Germline V gives CDR1 GTSNPN, CDR2 SVGIG (reference sequence). V lost 1 base and J lost 6; bases outside the gene matches: 6. The CDR3 sequence is 14 residues long. This CDR3 is CAWSEDRVGQPQHF. In DNA, the CDR3 is TGTGCCTGGAGTGAAGACAGGGTTGGTCAGCCCCAGCATTTT.

There are many counts of this clonotype. The CDR3 reads CASSESRGATDTQYF. CDR3 DNA: TGCGCCAGCAGTGAGTCGCGGGGGGCCACAGATACGCAGTATTTT. The chain joins TRBV10-2 to TRBJ2-3, with 8 bases matching TRBD2. Germline V gene data show CDR1 as WSHSY and CDR2 as SAAADI. The V and J ends lost 0 bases and 2 bases, in that order; junction bases with no gene match: 1. The CDR3 extends over 15 amino acids.